The 15 T cell receptor beta chains below were found in one sample sequenced in a study of shared clonotypes between healthy human individuals. Profiling relied on immunoSEQ multiplex PCR, and the TCRdb table lists in-frame clones only, not all of them. The table records around 990,000 clones, roughly 80% of them present only once. Sequencing used memory CD4+ T cells from PBMCs. Subset indicated: CD45RA-negative fraction. The receptors shown here come from a man aged 18 to 35 in good health. Some clones in this sample may be carry-over from other donors' samples.

The chain couples TRBV29-1 to TRBJ2-1, with TRBD1 identical over 10 bases. Trimming cost V 4 bases and J 9 bases; bases outside gene matches: 6. Germline CDR1 is SQVTM and CDR2 is ANQGSEA. The CDR3 is 13 amino acids. The CDR3 here is CSVGGQGKAEQFF. In DNA form, the CDR3 reads TGCAGCGTTGGGGGACAGGGGAAGGCTGAGCAGTTCTTC.

The chain links TRBV30 to TRBJ1-1, with TRBD1 as a possible D gene (6 bases). V lost 3 bases and J lost 8, with 13 bases in between. CDR3 length: 12 residues. The germline gives CDR1 GTSNPN, CDR2 SVGIG (reference sequence). CDR3 region: CAWSEQGFEAFF. CDR3 coding DNA: TGTGCCTGGAGCGAACAGGGTTTCGAAGCTTTCTTT. Variable domain in full (rest from reference TRBV30 and TRBJ1-1): SQTIHQWPATLVQPVGSPLSLECTVEGTSNPNLYWYRQAAGRGLQLLFYSVGIGQISSEVPQNLSASRPQDRQFILSSKKLLLSDSGFYLCAWSEQGFEAFFGQGTRLTVV.

The chain is built from TRBV4-1 and TRBJ2-4, with TRBD2 matching over 16 bases. The junction had 8 bases not matched to a gene; V was cut back by 3 bases and J by 0 bases. Germline V gives CDR1 MGHRA, CDR2 YSYEKL. The CDR3 has 20 residues. The chain's CDR3 is CASSQASGTSGREAKNIQYF. The CDR3, as DNA: TGCGCCAGCAGCCAGGCATCCGGGACTAGCGGGAGGGAAGCCAAAAACATTCAGTACTTC.

The V call is TRBV11-2, the J call TRBJ1-5; unclear D gene. With 5 bases removed from V and 5 bases from J, the gap between germline ends came to 7 bases. The CDR3 has 12 amino acids. Germline CDR1 reads SGHAT; CDR2 reads FQNNGV. CDR3: CASSQADQPQHF. CDR3 nucleotide sequence: TGTGCCAGCAGCCAGGCTGATCAGCCCCAGCATTTT.

This chain connects TRBV15 to TRBJ2-7, with TRBD2 matching over 11 bases. Germline V gene sequence: CDR1 LNHNV, CDR2 YYDKDF (reference sequence). Germline trimming cut 0 bases from V and 3 bases from J; bases unmatched to any gene: 16. This CDR3 comprises 20 residues. CDR3 nucleotide sequence: TGTGCCACCAGCAGAGATGAACTAGCGGGAGTCCTGGGGAAAAACTACGAGCAGTACTTC. This gives the protein CATSRDELAGVLGKNYEQYF.

J is TRBJ1-2 and V is TRBV29-1; D not certain. Germline V gives CDR1 SQVTM, CDR2 ANQGSEA. The CDR3 has 15 residues. V was trimmed by 0 bases and J by 0 bases, leaving 11 bases between them. CDR3 DNA sequence: TGCAGCGTTGAAGATTATGTCCAGACTAACTATGGCTACACCTTC. Its translation: CSVEDYVQTNYGYTF.

The chain carries TRBV5-1 and TRBJ2-1; 8 nucleotides agree with TRBD2. In germline, CDR1 is SGHRS, CDR2 YFSETQ. J gave up 1 base and V 3 bases, and 12 bases lay outside the gene matches. The CDR3 loop spans 18 amino acids. CDR3 DNA sequence: TGCGCCAGCAGCTCCCCCAACATAGCGGGACTTTCCTACAATGAGCAGTTCTTC. Protein: CASSSPNIAGLSYNEQFF.

This sequence joins TRBV5-4 and TRBJ2-4; 10 nucleotides agree with TRBD1. The germline gives CDR1 SGHNT, CDR2 YYREEE (reference sequence). The CDR3 contains 15 residues. V dropped 4 bases and J dropped 8; count of bases not matched to a gene: 9. The CDR3 spells CASSKTGGVVDIQYF. The CDR3 coding sequence is TGTGCCAGCAGCAAGACAGGGGGCGTAGTAGACATTCAGTACTTC.

The chain couples TRBV5-1 to TRBJ2-7; D gene uncertain. Per the germline V gene, CDR1 is SGHRS and CDR2 is YFSETQ. CDR3 length: 18 residues. V lost 4 bases and J 1 base, leaving 24 bases between the germline ends. CDR3 DNA: TGCGCCAGCAGCCAAGGCCCCGACATCGTGACATATTCCTACGAGCAGTACTTC. Protein product: CASSQGPDIVTYSYEQYF.

The chain uses TRBV7-9 and TRBJ2-3; weak D call: TRBD1 (5 bases). This CDR3 is built from 15 residues. The ends were cut back, 1 base at V and 5 bases at J, with 13 bases in the middle. CDR1 and CDR2 from the germline V gene are SEHNR and FQNEAQ (reference sequence). The CDR3 DNA follows: TGTGCCAGCAGCTTAGGAAGGGGCCCCTTAGATACGCAGTATTTT. It yields the protein CASSLGRGPLDTQYF. Complete variable domain (other parts from reference TRBV7-9 and TRBJ2-3): DTGVSQNPRHKITKRGQNVTFRCDPISEHNRLYWYRQTLGQGPEFLTYFQNEAQLEKSRLLSDRFSAERPKGSFSTLEIQRTEQGDSAMYLCASSLGRGPLDTQYFGPGTRLTVL.

The chain employs TRBV4-2 and TRBJ2-3, with TRBD2 identical over 13 bases. The germline V gene encodes CDR1 LGHNA and CDR2 YNFKEQ. The CDR3 loop spans 16 amino acids. V trimming: 4 bases; J trimming: 5 bases; junction bases outside the gene matches: 6. CDR3: CASSLWTSGRGDTQYF. Written as DNA, the CDR3 is TGTGCCAGCAGCCTCTGGACTAGCGGGAGAGGAGATACGCAGTATTTT.

The CDR3 protein is CASSLVSSYNEQFF. In DNA form, the CDR3 reads TGTGCCAGCAGCTTGGTGAGTTCCTACAATGAGCAGTTCTTC. The chain recombines TRBV5-6 with TRBJ2-1; D is unclear. CDR3 length equals 14 residues. V gave up 0 bases and J gave up 1 base, with 5 bases separating them. From germline, CDR1 is SGHDT and CDR2 YYEEEE.

This chain connects TRBV2 to TRBJ2-1, with 9 bases aligning to TRBD2. CDR1 SNHLY and CDR2 FYNNEI come from the germline V gene. The CDR3 is 15 residues long. The V segment lost 4 bases and the J segment 4 bases; nucleotides outside the gene matches: 5. CDR3 in amino acids: CASSVRLAGYNEQFF. DNA for the CDR3: TGTGCCAGCAGTGTGCGGCTAGCGGGATACAATGAGCAGTTCTTC.

V gene TRBV5-1 combines with J gene TRBJ2-2, with 9 bases that match TRBD1. V was pared by 4 bases and J by 4 bases, with 5 bases of the junction left unmatched. Germline V gene sequence: CDR1 SGHRS, CDR2 YFSETQ. This CDR3 has 15 residues. In DNA form, the CDR3 reads TGCGCCAGCAGCCGGGACAGGGCGGGCACCGGGGAGCTGTTTTTT. This translates into CASSRDRAGTGELFF.

This clone has a count of ten or more. The rearrangement links TRBV19 to TRBJ1-2, with 8 bases fitting TRBD1. Germline V gives CDR1 LNHDA, CDR2 SQIVND (reference sequence). The CDR3 has 13 residues. V was pared by 6 bases and J by 8 bases, with 8 bases of the junction left unmatched. For the CDR3, the DNA is TGTGCCAGTAGAACGGACAGGGACCCCGGCTACACCTTC. It translates to CASRTDRDPGYTF.